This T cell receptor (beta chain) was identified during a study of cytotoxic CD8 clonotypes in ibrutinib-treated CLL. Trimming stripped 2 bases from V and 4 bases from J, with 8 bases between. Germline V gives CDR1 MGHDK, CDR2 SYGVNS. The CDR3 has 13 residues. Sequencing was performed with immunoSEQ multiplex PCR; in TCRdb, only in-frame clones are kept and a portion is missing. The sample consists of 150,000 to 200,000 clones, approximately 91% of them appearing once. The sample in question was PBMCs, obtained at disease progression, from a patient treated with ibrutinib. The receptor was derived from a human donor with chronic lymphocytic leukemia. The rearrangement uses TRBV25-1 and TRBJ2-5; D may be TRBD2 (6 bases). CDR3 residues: CASSEGGGETQYF. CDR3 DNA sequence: TGTGCCAGCAGTGAAGGGGGAGGAGAGACCCAGTACTTC.